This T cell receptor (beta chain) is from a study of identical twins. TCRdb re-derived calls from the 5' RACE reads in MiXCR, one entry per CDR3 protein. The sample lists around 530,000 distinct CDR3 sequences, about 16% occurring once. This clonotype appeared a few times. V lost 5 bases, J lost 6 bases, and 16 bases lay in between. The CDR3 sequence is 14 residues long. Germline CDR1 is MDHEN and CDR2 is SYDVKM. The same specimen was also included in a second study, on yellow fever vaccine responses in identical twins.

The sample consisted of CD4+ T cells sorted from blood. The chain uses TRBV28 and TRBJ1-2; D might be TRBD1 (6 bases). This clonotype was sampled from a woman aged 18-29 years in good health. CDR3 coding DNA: TGTGCCAGCAGTACCCTCGGACAGCTTGATGGCTACACCTTC. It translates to CASSTLGQLDGYTF.